This TCR beta chain was obtained from a study of response to subunit inactivated influenza vaccine. Study-wide results and limits: The authors proposed limited new T cell recruitment per seasonal influenza vaccination.

From the RT-PCR reads, TCRdb called clonotypes with MiXCR, one entry per CDR3 protein. This table holds hundreds of thousands of distinct CDR3 sequences, 7.6% found once. In regard to this clonotype: What it binds is not known.

Between the trimmed V and J ends, which lost 8 bases and 5 bases, there was a span of 17 bases. Germline CDR1 is ENHRY and CDR2 is SYGVKD. This CDR3 comprises 14 residues. The chain uses TRBV10-3 and TRBJ2-3; D uncertain. This sequence was found in a man between 50 and 70 years old who received an inactivated influenza vaccine. Sequenced here: PBMCs from blood, sampled around 2 years after vaccination. This chain's CDR3 is CAIRHDGRLDTQYF. The CDR3 DNA sequence: TGTGCCATCCGACATGACGGGCGCCTAGATACGCAGTATTTT.